Shown below are 5 T cell receptor beta chains from a single sample sequenced in a study of CDR3 diversity in severe acne. In TCRdb, the PCR reads were re-called with MiXCR into one record per CDR3 protein. The sample includes over 90,000 distinct CDR3 sequences, roughly 51% of them seen just once. The sample taken for sequencing was blood. These receptor sequences come from a male donor with acne.

V and J are TRBV4-1 and TRBJ2-7; tentatively, D is TRBD2 (6 bases). The CDR3 has 15 amino acids. CDR1 MGHRA and CDR2 YSYEKL come from the germline V gene. Trimming took 1 base from V and 2 from J, leaving 12 bases between them. CDR3 region: CASSQVEGSPYEQYF. The CDR3 nucleotides are TGCGCCAGCAGCCAAGTGGAGGGGTCTCCCTACGAGCAGTACTTC.

This clonotype was detected ten times or more. The chain recombines TRBV19 with TRBJ2-7; either TRBD1 or TRBD2 may supply D (5 bases each). Trimming removed 4 bases at V and 0 bases at J, with 13 bases between. This CDR3 comprises 15 residues. The germline V gene has CDR1 LNHDA and CDR2 SQIVND (reference sequence). This CDR3 is CASSTWDRSSYEQYF. In DNA, the CDR3 is TGTGCCAGTAGTACATGGGACCGTAGCTCCTACGAGCAGTACTTC.

Comments on this clonotype: One junction end disagrees with the germline gene, perhaps due to a read error. J is TRBJ1-1 and V is TRBV7-9, with D uncertain. The CDR3 consists of 15 residues. CDR1 and CDR2 from the germline V gene are SEHNR and FQNEAQ (reference sequence). The DNA of the CDR3 is TGCGCCAGCAGCCAAGAGCTAGGGCGCCGTATTGAAGCTTTCTTT. The encoded protein is CASSQELGRRIEAFF.

This clonotype was counted ten times or more. The chain recombines TRBV20-1 with TRBJ1-4; tentatively, D is TRBD1 (6 bases). This CDR3 has 13 amino acids. Germline assignment: CDR1 DFQATT and CDR2 SNEGSKA (reference sequence). Trimming took 1 base from V and 7 from J, leaving 10 bases between them. CDR3 residues: CSARGTAGEKLFF. CDR3 nucleotides: TGCAGTGCTAGAGGGACAGCGGGTGAAAAACTGTTTTTT.

This clonotype was recorded many times. The chain carries TRBV5-1 and TRBJ2-3; the match to TRBD2 covers 8 bases. Per germline, CDR1 SGHRS and CDR2 YFSETQ. With 0 bases clipped from V and 4 bases from J, the junction kept 10 bases outside the gene matches. The CDR3 spans 17 residues. The CDR3: CASSLARGAGVADTQYF. CDR3 nucleotides: TGCGCCAGCAGCTTGGCCAGGGGAGCGGGAGTAGCAGATACGCAGTATTTT.